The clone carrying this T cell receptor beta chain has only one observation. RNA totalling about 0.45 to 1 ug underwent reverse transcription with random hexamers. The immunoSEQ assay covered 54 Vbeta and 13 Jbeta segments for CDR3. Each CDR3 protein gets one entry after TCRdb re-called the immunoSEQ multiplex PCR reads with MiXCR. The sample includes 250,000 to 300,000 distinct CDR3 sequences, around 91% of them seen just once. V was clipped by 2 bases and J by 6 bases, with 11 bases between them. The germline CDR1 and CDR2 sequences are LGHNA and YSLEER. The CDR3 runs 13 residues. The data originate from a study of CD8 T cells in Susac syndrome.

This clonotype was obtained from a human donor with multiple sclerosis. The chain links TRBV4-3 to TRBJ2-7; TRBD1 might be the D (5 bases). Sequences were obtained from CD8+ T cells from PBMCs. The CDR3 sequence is CASSQTQGGEQYF. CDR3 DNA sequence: TGCGCCAGCAGCCAAACTCAGGGCGGCGAGCAGTACTTC.